This T cell receptor beta chain came from a study of T-cell reconstitution after alpha-beta-depleted transplantation in children. This clonotype occurred a few times. Trimming took off 6 bases at V and 1 base at J, with 12 bases between the two ends. The CDR3 runs 14 residues. Germline V gene lookup returns CDR1 ENHRY and CDR2 SYGVKD. This sample's TCRbeta library carried unique molecular identifier barcodes. TCRdb reprocessed the PCR reads via MiXCR and lists one record per CDR3 protein. The sample has roughly 610,000 distinct CDR3 sequences; more than 9% are singletons. This chain connects TRBV10-3 to TRBJ1-1; D call uncertain. Sequenced here: PBMCs from the stem cell graft donor, sampled from the stem cell graft. This receptor was identified in a human donor who donated a stem cell graft to a child with acute myeloid leukemia. CDR3 bases: TGTGCCATCAGGGGCCCACAAGAGAACACTGAAGCTTTCTTT. Translating it yields CAIRGPQENTEAFF.